The source of this TCR beta chain is a study of T cell repertoires in cytomegalovirus infection. In the study overall: Public TCR beta signatures were indicative of both CMV infection and a matching HLA type.

Only a few counts were recorded for this clonotype. One entry per CDR3 protein results from TCRdb running MiXCR on the reads. Here the sample spans about 740,000 distinct CDR3 sequences, about 40% being singletons. In germline, CDR1 is SGHDT, CDR2 YYEEEE. This CDR3 has 15 residues. The V gene end was trimmed by 1 base and the J gene end by 2 bases; junction bases not matched to a gene: 4. The V and J genes are TRBV5-6 and TRBJ2-3, with 7 nucleotides matching TRBD2. The receptor was isolated from a human donor in good health (CMV status not recorded). Some clones in this sample may be carry-over from other donors' samples. What was sequenced was PBMCs. The CDR3 DNA follows: TGTGCCAGCAGCTTGCGGGGAGGGCCCACAGATACGCAGTATTTT. Residues: CASSLRGGPTDTQYF.